A selection of T cell receptor beta chains follows, all from one sample in a study of cytomegalovirus exposure and HLA in healthy donors. The repertoire was sequenced with immunoSEQ multiplex PCR; TCRdb's copy has only in-frame clones and lacks some. The table lists about 83,000 clones, 95% to 96% of them singletons. The sequenced sample consisted of PBMCs. The receptor source for this set is a woman under 30 in good health and CMV-seronegative. The CDR3 runs from the conserved cysteine through the conserved F or W. Each record gives: V gene, D gene, J gene, clone size, CDR3 protein, CDR3 DNA. The D gene is left open where the match is weak. Where a row states a size, it is once, few, many or the class of an expanded clone; other rows omit it.

TRBV9	TRBD1	TRBJ1-5	-	CASSPGGNQPQHF	TGTGCCAGCAGCCCAGGGGGTAATCAGCCCCAGCATTTT
TRBV7-9	-	TRBJ2-3	-	CASSLGPLRADTQYF	TGTGCCAGCAGCTTAGGCCCACTTCGAGCAGATACGCAGTATTTT
TRBV28	-	TRBJ1-2	-	CASRLDRSRGYTF	TGTGCCAGCAGACTCGACAGGAGTCGGGGCTACACCTTC
TRBV7-9	TRBD2	TRBJ2-3	once	CASSLANSGTADTQYF	TGTGCCAGCAGCTTGGCGAACAGCGGGACGGCGGATACGCAGTATTTT
TRBV5-4	TRBD2	TRBJ2-2	-	CASSLAGVTAGELFF	TGTGCCAGCAGTCTAGCGGGAGTAACGGCCGGGGAGCTGTTTTTT
TRBV6-5	-	TRBJ2-3	-	CASTGGSRQYF	TGTGCCAGCACGGGTGGTAGTAGACAGTATTTT
TRBV19	-	TRBJ1-1	-	CASTDPPYQGAFF	TGTGCCAGTACCGATCCGCCGTATCAGGGAGCTTTCTTT
TRBV7-8	-	TRBJ2-7	once	CASSFYSGYEQYF	TGTGCCAGCAGCTTTTACAGCGGCTACGAGCAGTACTTC
TRBV18	-	TRBJ2-7	-	CASSPGLRDGVGEQYF	TGTGCCAGCTCACCTGGTCTCAGGGATGGAGTAGGGGAGCAGTACTTC
TRBV15	TRBD1	TRBJ1-1	-	CATSKGRTGGRMNTEAFF	TGTGCCACCAGCAAAGGGCGGACAGGTGGTAGAATGAACACTGAAGCTTTCTTT
TRBV9	-	TRBJ2-1	-	CASSPLYNYNEQFF	TGTGCCAGCAGCCCGTTATACAACTACAATGAGCAGTTCTTC
TRBV28	-	TRBJ2-1	-	CASISYNEQFF	TGTGCCAGTATTTCTTACAATGAGCAGTTCTTC
TRBV9	TRBD2	TRBJ2-2	-	CASSVALAGVNGELFF	TGTGCCAGCAGCGTAGCACTAGCGGGAGTGAACGGGGAGCTGTTTTTT
TRBV4-2	TRBD2	TRBJ2-5	-	CASSQDISGSGETQYF	TGTGCCAGCAGCCAAGATATTAGCGGGAGCGGAGAGACCCAGTACTTC
TRBV4-2	TRBD2	TRBJ2-1	-	CASSQAETSGAYNEQFF	TGTGCCAGCAGCCAAGCCGAGACTAGCGGGGCTTACAATGAGCAGTTCTTC
TRBV4-1	TRBD2	TRBJ2-1	once	CASSRPLLAGGDNEQFF	TGCGCCAGCAGCCGTCCTTTACTAGCGGGGGGGGACAATGAGCAGTTCTTC
TRBV7-2	-	TRBJ2-3	-	CASSLESTDTQYF	TGTGCCAGCAGCTTAGAATCAACAGATACGCAGTATTTT
TRBV5-6	-	TRBJ2-5	-	CASIRQETQYF	TGTGCCAGCATCCGCCAAGAGACCCAGTACTTC
TRBV19	-	TRBJ2-2	-	CASSRAGNTGELFF	TGTGCCAGTAGCAGAGCGGGGAACACCGGGGAGCTGTTTTTT
TRBV9	-	TRBJ1-5	-	CASTPEDGGNQPQHF	TGTGCCAGCACCCCAGAGGACGGGGGGAATCAGCCCCAGCATTTT
TRBV4-1	TRBD1	TRBJ1-1	once	CASSLGQASPEAFF	TGCGCCAGCAGCCTCGGACAGGCTAGCCCCGAAGCTTTCTTT
TRBV7-2	TRBD2	TRBJ2-7	-	CASSEPGLATYEQYF	TGTGCCAGCAGCGAACCGGGACTAGCAACCTACGAGCAGTACTTC
TRBV5-1	-	TRBJ1-4	-	CASSLVGANEKLFF	TGCGCCAGCAGCTTGGTTGGAGCTAATGAAAAACTGTTTTTT
TRBV21-1	-	TRBJ1-2	-	CASSKRPEGACYGYTF	TGTGCCAGCAGCAAAAGACCCGAGGGGGCTTGTTATGGCTACACCTTC
TRBV5-4	-	TRBJ2-7	-	CASSPDSGERNYEQYF	TGTGCCAGCAGCCCGGATTCGGGTGAGCGGAACTACGAGCAGTACTTC
TRBV5-4	TRBD2	TRBJ2-3	-	CASSKREGRTDTQYF	TGTGCCAGCAGCAAGCGGGAGGGCCGCACAGATACGCAGTATTTT
TRBV6-1	TRBD2	TRBJ2-1	few	CATGGTSGSDEQFF	TGTGCCACCGGAGGGACTAGCGGGAGCGATGAGCAGTTCTTC
TRBV6-1	-	TRBJ2-5	-	CASRRTVQETQYF	TGTGCCAGCAGAAGGACAGTTCAAGAGACCCAGTACTTC
TRBV7-2	-	TRBJ2-2	-	CASSLVEGVTGELFF	TGTGCCAGCAGCTTAGTTGAGGGAGTGACCGGGGAGCTGTTTTTT
TRBV2	-	TRBJ1-5	-	CASSEYRALNQPQHF	TGTGCCAGCAGTGAGTACAGGGCCCTAAATCAGCCCCAGCATTTT
TRBV9	-	TRBJ2-7	-	CASSVEAGPSYEQYF	TGTGCCAGCAGCGTAGAGGCGGGTCCCTCCTACGAGCAGTACTTC
TRBV18	-	TRBJ2-4	-	CASSPALTVTKNIQYF	TGTGCCAGCTCACCCGCCTTAACAGTAACCAAAAACATTCAGTACTTC
TRBV6-5	-	TRBJ2-7	-	CASRYEREQYF	TGTGCCAGCAGGTATGAGCGGGAGCAGTACTTC
TRBV27	-	TRBJ2-7	-	CASSEVTAGKDEQYF	TGTGCCAGCAGTGAAGTAACAGCGGGTAAGGACGAGCAGTACTTC
TRBV11-2	TRBD2	TRBJ2-7	-	CASSLGGSVYEQYF	TGTGCCAGCAGCTTGGGGGGGTCGGTCTACGAGCAGTACTTC
TRBV2	-	TRBJ1-5	-	CASSEGREGQPQHF	TGTGCCAGCAGTGAAGGTAGGGAGGGTCAGCCCCAGCATTTT
TRBV7-8	-	TRBJ1-2	-	CASSLKTVYGYTF	TGTGCCAGCAGCTTAAAGACTGTTTATGGCTACACCTTC
TRBV7-6	TRBD2	TRBJ2-3	-	CASSLELAGTSTDTQYF	TGTGCCAGCAGCTTAGAGCTAGCGGGTACTAGCACAGATACGCAGTATTTT
TRBV9	-	TRBJ2-7	-	CASSVGGGNRYEQYF	TGTGCCAGCAGCGTAGGCGGCGGCAATCGATACGAGCAGTACTTC
TRBV7-8	TRBD1	TRBJ1-2	-	CASSLRDSLYGYTF	TGTGCCAGCAGCCTAAGGGACAGCCTTTATGGCTACACCTTC
TRBV6-4	-	TRBJ1-1	-	CASSDSRVRGRAFF	TGTGCCAGCAGTGACTCGAGGGTTCGGGGAAGAGCTTTCTTT
TRBV10-3	-	TRBJ1-5	once	CAISEGGQGNQPQHF	TGTGCCATCAGTGAGGGTGGGCAGGGGAATCAGCCCCAGCATTTT
TRBV9	-	TRBJ2-1	-	CASSVVAVYNEQFF	TGTGCCAGCAGCGTAGTAGCGGTCTACAATGAGCAGTTCTTC
TRBV28	-	TRBJ1-2	-	CASGWGGREDYGYTF	TGTGCCAGCGGGTGGGGTGGCAGGGAGGACTATGGCTACACCTTC
TRBV5-1	-	TRBJ2-7	-	CASSLDGPGEQYF	TGCGCCAGCAGCTTGGACGGTCCGGGCGAGCAGTACTTC
TRBV7-2	-	TRBJ1-2	-	CASSFIGGSDYGYTF	TGTGCCAGCAGCTTTATCGGAGGAAGTGACTATGGCTACACCTTC
TRBV7-2	-	TRBJ2-5	-	CASSMTVQETQYF	TGTGCCAGCAGCATGACTGTCCAAGAGACCCAGTACTTC
TRBV5-6	-	TRBJ1-4	-	CASSLEGWGGEKLFF	TGTGCCAGCAGCTTGGAAGGGTGGGGGGGAGAAAAACTGTTTTTT